This T cell receptor (beta chain) was recovered during a study of blood T cell repertoires in COVID-19 (TCRdb year 2020). At the level of the whole study: Collaborator samples came from the United States, Italy and Spain and covered acute and convalescent phases of COVID-19. Nearly every sample came with metadata listing a de-identified subject ID, COVID-19 status, age in years and sex. A freely available public database, intended as a resource for researchers studying the immune response to SARS-CoV-2, is where the repertoires were released. Subjects who had been exposed to COVID-19, were actively infected with it, or had recovered from it provided the deeply sampled blood TCRbeta repertoires that made up the dataset. The prospective study material was composed of cDNA or gDNA derived from T cells, B-cell-depleted T cells, or PBMCs. Where available, HLA class I and class II types were taken from metadata supplied by the sample provider and were not determined by assay-based typing. The samples were drawn from two sources: the first 160 participants of the ongoing ImmuneRACE study, and 1,254 subjects contributed by 6 global collaborators. What the study reported, not specific to this receptor: Clinical and demographic metadata were provided uncurated, with the amount varying by source and participant.

The CDR3 spans 18 residues, from the cysteine through the phenylalanine. Only the CDR3 region is kept as DNA, spanning 54 bases read in frame from base 1. V is pruned by 4 bases and J by 0 bases, leaving 9 bases of the junction without a gene match. CDR1 and CDR2, looked up from the germline V gene, are MDHEN and SYDVKM. Collaborating institutions collected whole blood in K2EDTA tubes following their own protocols. For TCRbeta analysis, collaborators shipped samples as frozen whole blood, isolated PBMCs, or DNA extracted from either of those sample types. Comments on this clone: Its antigen is still unknown. It has no much larger one-base neighbor in the sample; base qualities were not kept.

TCRbeta CDR3 regions were amplified from genomic DNA using the immunoSEQ Assay, a bias-controlled multiplex PCR. As for the original processing: The number of nucleated cells in each sample was estimated from the amplification of reference gene primers within the assay. To quantify the absolute abundance of each unique TCRbeta CDR3 rearrangement, sequence reads were collapsed and filtered. For each sample, productive Simpson clonality was calculated as the square root of Simpson's diversity index over productive rearrangements. TCRdb limited this immuneACCESS table to in-frame rearrangements with V and J called. A share of clones is missing; checked studies link under half to unresolved V genes, and the rest is unexplained. The V and J calls and clone size are taken from that table; D and trimming were inferred from the DNA. This sample is represented by 200,000 to 250,000 clones; around four fifths of them were singletons. Jointly, the top ten make up under 3% of the sample.

Sequencing input: peripheral blood. This TCR derives from a woman aged 70-85 years with active or convalescent COVID-19. This sequence uses TRBV28 and TRBJ2-5; a stretch of 12 junction bases matches TRBD2. The sequenced DNA is TGTGCCAGCAGTTCACCTAGCGGGAGGGCCCCCGACCAAGAGACCCAGTACTTC. The encoded protein is CASSSPSGRAPDQETQYF.